One and the same sample provided the 31 T cell receptor beta chains below, sequenced in a study of cytomegalovirus exposure and HLA in healthy donors. 13 Jbeta primers and 60 Vbeta primers were used for the PCR. Using immunoSEQ multiplex PCR, the repertoire was profiled, and TCRdb retains in-frame clones only, with some absent. The data contain 150,000 to 200,000 clones, 68% of them singletons. Sequenced material: PBMCs. The receptors were gathered from a man aged 50 to 60 in good health and CMV-seronegative.

The chain joins TRBV6-1 to TRBJ2-4; 8 positions match TRBD2. The CDR3 covers 17 residues. Germline V gives CDR1 MNHNS, CDR2 SASEGT. Losses at the gene ends were 1 base for V and 2 bases for J; bases not matched to a gene: 7. CDR3 sequence reads: CASSEVGASGPKNIQYF. The CDR3 coding sequence is TGTGCCAGCAGTGAAGTCGGGGCTAGCGGGCCCAAAAACATTCAGTACTTC.

A few counts support this clone. V and J are TRBV19 and TRBJ2-2, with D maybe TRBD1 (6 bases). Germline assignment: CDR1 LNHDA and CDR2 SQIVND (reference sequence). The ends were cut back, 7 bases at V and 0 bases at J, with 12 bases in the middle. CDR3 length equals 15 residues. The CDR3 DNA sequence: TGTGCCAGTAAAACCGGGACAACGAACACCGGGGAGCTGTTTTTT. This sequence encodes CASKTGTTNTGELFF.

CDR3 protein: CASRVDRGGNQPQHF. CDR3 sequence (DNA): TGTGCCAGCAGGGTCGACAGGGGAGGAAATCAGCCCCAGCATTTT. The V call is TRBV6-5, the J call TRBJ1-5; TRBD1 matches 8 bases. The CDR3 has 15 residues. Germline V CDR1 and CDR2: MNHEY, SVGAGI. The J segment lost 4 bases and the V segment lost 6 bases, leaving 8 bases of the junction unmatched.

The chain combines TRBV28 with TRBJ1-5, with D uncertain. Germline V gene sequence: CDR1 MDHEN, CDR2 SYDVKM. Trimming took off 4 bases at V and 7 bases at J, with 14 bases between the two ends. CDR3 length: 14 residues. The DNA of the CDR3 is TGTGCCAGCAGTTCCCCCCTCGGAGGCCAGCCCCAGCATTTT. As protein: CASSSPLGGQPQHF.

The chain employs TRBV6-5 and TRBJ1-1; possibly TRBD1 for D (6 bases). Germline CDR1 reads MNHEY; CDR2 reads SVGAGI. V was clipped by 7 bases and J by 0 bases, with 12 bases between them. This CDR3 comprises 14 residues. The CDR3 loop reads CASTGTPMNTEAFF. In DNA form, the CDR3 reads TGTGCCAGCACCGGGACACCCATGAACACTGAAGCTTTCTTT.

This rearrangement joins TRBV2 to TRBJ1-2, with 9 bases identical to TRBD1. The CDR3 loop spans 15 amino acids. Germline V CDR1 and CDR2: SNHLY, FYNNEI. V was clipped by 2 bases and J by 3 bases; unmatched bases: 4. The CDR3 bases are TGTGCCAGCAGTGAATTGGGACAGGGTTACTATGGCTACACCTTC. This gives the protein CASSELGQGYYGYTF.

V usage is TRBV7-8 and J usage is TRBJ1-2; D gene uncertain. The V end lost 10 bases, the J end lost 4 bases, and 19 bases lay between the germline ends. The CDR3 consists of 14 residues. Germline V gene data show CDR1 as SGHVS and CDR2 as FQNEAQ. In DNA form, the CDR3 reads TGTGCCATTACTGGTGGGGAGGTGGGCTATGGCTACACCTTC. It yields the protein CAITGGEVGYGYTF.

In this sample, this clone turned up a few times. The chain employs TRBV28 and TRBJ2-1; TRBD1 might be the D (6 bases). V dropped 5 bases and J dropped 0 bases, with 20 bases sitting between them. This CDR3 has 18 amino acids. Germline CDR1 MDHEN, CDR2 SYDVKM. The CDR3 region is CASSTRSGQPYSYNEQFF. CDR3 nucleotides: TGTGCCAGCAGTACCAGGTCGGGACAACCATACTCCTACAATGAGCAGTTCTTC.

The chain has TRBV7-2 and TRBJ1-5, with 11 bases matching TRBD1. The trim removed 5 bases at V and 5 bases at J, leaving 5 bases unmatched. Germline assignment: CDR1 SGHTA and CDR2 FQGNSA. The CDR3 contains 15 residues. This chain's CDR3 is CASSHRTGGDQPQHF. CDR3 DNA: TGTGCCAGCAGCCATCGGACAGGGGGCGATCAGCCCCAGCATTTT. The full variable domain, rest sourced from reference TRBV7-2 and TRBJ1-5, is GAGVSQSPSNKVTEKGKDVELRCDPISGHTALYWYRQSLGQGLEFLIYFQGNSAPDKSGLPSDRFSAERTGGSVSTLTIQRTQQEDSAVYLCASSHRTGGDQPQHFGDGTRLSIL.

This chain connects TRBV6-1 to TRBJ1-5; 11 bases are a match to TRBD1. With 0 bases clipped from V and 7 bases from J, the junction kept 5 bases outside the gene matches. This CDR3 has 16 amino acids. Germline CDR1 is MNHNS and CDR2 is SASEGT. The CDR3 region has the DNA TGTGCCAGCAGTGAAGCTTATGGGACAGGGGGGCAGCCCCAGCATTTT. Its translation is CASSEAYGTGGQPQHF.

V and J are TRBV19 and TRBJ2-3; D is ambiguous. Germline CDR1 LNHDA, CDR2 SQIVND (reference sequence). V was clipped by 6 bases and J by 1 base, with 8 bases between them. The CDR3 has 13 residues. CDR3: CASRPTGTDTQYF. The CDR3 bases are TGTGCCAGTAGACCAACAGGCACAGATACGCAGTATTTT.

The genes are TRBV27 and TRBJ2-5; 10 bases are a match to TRBD2. The CDR3 covers 17 residues. Germline values: CDR1 MNHEY, CDR2 SMNVEV (reference sequence). The V gene end was trimmed by 4 bases and the J gene end by 1 base; junction bases not matched to a gene: 9. In DNA form, the CDR3 reads TGTGCCAGCAGTTCCATTTTAGCGGGGGGCCCCCAAGAGACCCAGTACTTC. Its protein is CASSSILAGGPQETQYF.

The V and J genes are TRBV5-4 and TRBJ1-1; TRBD1 matches at 10 bases. The CDR3 has 15 amino acids. Germline CDR1 and CDR2: SGHNT and YYREEE (reference sequence). Trimming removed 4 bases from V and 3 bases from J; junction bases left unmatched: 6. The CDR3 loop reads CASSQEGTGDTEAFF. DNA for the CDR3: TGTGCCAGCAGCCAGGAAGGGACAGGGGACACTGAAGCTTTCTTT. The full variable domain, in which reference TRBV5-4 and TRBJ1-1 provide the parts outside the CDR3, is ETGVTQSPTHLIKTRGQQVTLRCSSQSGHNTVSWYQQALGQGPQFIFQYYREEENGRGNFPPRFSGLQFPNYSSELNVNALELDDSALYLCASSQEGTGDTEAFFGQGTRLTVV.

This chain links TRBV7-6 with TRBJ2-5; 11 bases line up with TRBD2. V gave up 3 bases and J gave up 4 bases; unmatched junction bases: 4. This CDR3 contains 15 residues. CDR1 and CDR2 (germline): SGHVS, FNYEAQ. The CDR3 loop is CASSFNSGGAETQYF. The CDR3 DNA is TGTGCCAGCAGCTTTAATAGCGGGGGGGCAGAGACCCAGTACTTC.

The V gene is TRBV19, the J gene TRBJ1-5, with TRBD1 identical over 11 bases. V was clipped by 10 bases and J by 6 bases; unmatched bases: 8. CDR3 length: 14 residues. CDR1 LNHDA and CDR2 SQIVND come from the germline V gene (reference sequence). The DNA for the CDR3 is TGTGCCACCGAAGGACAGGGGGCGTCTCAGCCCCAGCATTTT. It specifies CATEGQGASQPQHF.

This clone occurred a few times. V gene TRBV6-5 combines with J gene TRBJ1-6; D is unclear. The CDR3 extends over 14 amino acids. The germline V and J ends were trimmed by 0 bases and 7 bases, with 7 bases remaining between them. CDR1 is MNHEY and CDR2 is SVGAGI in the germline V gene. The CDR3 region is CASSYSMENSPLHF. The CDR3 nucleotides are TGTGCCAGCAGTTACTCTATGGAGAATTCACCCCTCCACTTT.

V usage is TRBV10-2 and J usage is TRBJ2-1, with 11 bases aligning to TRBD2. The germline V gene has CDR1 WSHSY and CDR2 SAAADI. The CDR3 loop spans 17 amino acids. The V gene end was trimmed by 8 bases and the J gene end by 4 bases; junction bases not matched to a gene: 13. CDR3: CASSRGGSGGAYNEQFF. CDR3 DNA sequence: TGCGCCAGCTCCCGAGGGGGTAGCGGGGGGGCATACAATGAGCAGTTCTTC.

The J gene is TRBJ2-2, the V gene TRBV19, with unresolved D. Germline CDR1 LNHDA, CDR2 SQIVND (reference sequence). V shed 3 bases and J shed 2 bases, with 7 bases lying between them. There are 14 residues in the CDR3. CDR3 sequence (DNA): TGTGCCAGTAGTATCTTCTACAACACCGGGGAGCTGTTTTTT. Translating gives CASSIFYNTGELFF.

This rearrangement joins TRBV10-1 to TRBJ2-3, with 12 bases that match TRBD1. J gave up 5 bases and V 2 bases, and 5 bases lay outside the gene matches. This CDR3 has 16 amino acids. Germline CDR1 is WNHNN and CDR2 is SYGVQD (reference sequence). The CDR3 sequence is CASSEGTGGEGDTQYF. Written as DNA, the CDR3 is TGCGCCAGCAGTGAGGGGACAGGGGGCGAGGGAGATACGCAGTATTTT.

CDR3 coding DNA: TGTGCCAGCAGTGTGTCTAGCACAGATACGCAGTATTTT. Translating it yields CASSVSSTDTQYF. This chain joins TRBV2 and TRBJ2-3; no reliable D call. Germline V gene data show CDR1 as SNHLY and CDR2 as FYNNEI. This CDR3 region has 13 residues. The V end was cut by 4 bases, the J end by 0 bases, with 5 bases between. Filled out from reference TRBV2 and TRBJ2-3, the complete variable domain reads EPEVTQTPSHQVTQMGQEVILRCVPISNHLYFYWYRQILGQKVEFLVSFYNNEISEKSEIFDDQFSVERPDGSNFTLKIRSTKLEDSAMYFCASSVSSTDTQYFGPGTRLTVL.

This chain joins TRBV2 and TRBJ1-3, with D tentatively TRBD1 (6 bases). The CDR3 consists of 17 residues. Germline CDR1 SNHLY, CDR2 FYNNEI. Trimming left V 3 bases short and J 0 bases short, with 15 bases between. CDR3 sequence: CASSDSLTGSSGNTIYF. In DNA form, the CDR3 reads TGTGCCAGCAGTGACTCATTGACAGGCAGCTCTGGAAACACCATATATTTT. The full variable domain, with the rest looked up from reference TRBV2 and TRBJ1-3, is EPEVTQTPSHQVTQMGQEVILRCVPISNHLYFYWYRQILGQKVEFLVSFYNNEISEKSEIFDDQFSVERPDGSNFTLKIRSTKLEDSAMYFCASSDSLTGSSGNTIYFGEGSWLTVV.

As for this clone: The sample holds other DNA sequences that translate to the same CDR3. The V call is TRBV7-9, the J call TRBJ1-1, with 8 bases that match TRBD1. The CDR3 covers 14 residues. Per the germline V gene, CDR1 is SEHNR and CDR2 is FQNEAQ (reference sequence). V lost 5 bases to trimming and J lost 2 bases; unmatched junction nucleotides: 4. For the CDR3, the DNA is TGTGCCAGCAGCCTGGGACAGGCTAACACTGAAGCTTTCTTT. This sequence encodes CASSLGQANTEAFF.

This clone came up a few times. The chain recombines TRBV19 with TRBJ1-1; D unresolved. The CDR3 contains 15 residues. Germline V gives CDR1 LNHDA, CDR2 SQIVND (reference sequence). The V and J ends lost 4 bases and 1 base respectively, with 13 bases between them. The CDR3 DNA reads as TGTGCCAGTAGTAATTTCGGGAATCCGAACACTGAAGCTTTCTTT. It translates to CASSNFGNPNTEAFF. The full variable domain, in which reference TRBV19 and TRBJ1-1 provide the parts outside the CDR3, is DGGITQSPKYLFRKEGQNVTLSCEQNLNHDAMYWYRQDPGQGLRLIYYSQIVNDFQKGDIAEGYSVSREKKESFPLTVTSAQKNPTAFYLCASSNFGNPNTEAFFGQGTRLTVV.

The chain joins TRBV5-1 to TRBJ2-6; TRBD2 aligns across 7 bases. Germline-derived CDR1 and CDR2 are SGHRS and YFSETQ. The CDR3 consists of 16 residues. Trimming took 4 bases from V and 2 from J; bases not matched to a gene: 6. Here the CDR3 DNA reads TGCGCCAGCAGCCCCGAGGGGAGGGCTGGGGCCAACGTCCTGACTTTC. Translating it yields CASSPEGRAGANVLTF.

Turning to this clone: One end of the junction is discordant with germline, which a read error may explain. The chain links TRBV9 to TRBJ1-2; unclear D gene. The CDR3 is 13 residues long. From germline, CDR1 is SGDLS and CDR2 YYNGEE. The DNA of the CDR3 is TGTGCCAGCAGCGCAAGTACTAACTATGGTTACACCTTC. It yields the protein CASSASTNYGYTF. Full variable domain (remainder filled in from reference TRBV9 and TRBJ1-2): DSGVTQTPKHLITATGQRVTLRCSPRSGDLSVYWYQQSLDQGLQFLIQYYNGEERAKGNILERFSAQQFPDLHSELNLSSLELGDSALYFCASSASTNYGYTFGSGTRLTVV.

This clone was recorded a few times. The chain recombines TRBV2 with TRBJ1-6, with D hard to call. This CDR3 is built from 16 residues. Trimming shortened V by 0 bases and J by 9 bases, and 15 bases separated the two germline ends. Per the germline V gene, CDR1 is SNHLY and CDR2 is FYNNEI. CDR3 in amino acids: CASSEARAGQGSPLHF. CDR3 nucleotide sequence: TGTGCCAGCAGTGAAGCGCGGGCAGGTCAAGGTTCACCCCTCCACTTT.

This clone showed up just a few times. This sequence joins TRBV18 and TRBJ2-7, with 11 bases identical to TRBD1. The CDR3 has 15 amino acids. Germline-derived CDR1 and CDR2 are KGHSH and LQKENI. V shed 4 bases, J shed 3 bases, and the junction held 5 bases outside the gene matches. The CDR3 region is CASSLGQGDVYEQYF. As DNA, the CDR3 is TGTGCCAGCTCACTGGGACAGGGGGACGTCTACGAGCAGTACTTC.

The chain employs TRBV19 and TRBJ2-1, with D possibly being TRBD1 (7 bases). The length of the CDR3 is 16 residues. The V gene lost 3 bases and the J gene lost 1 base, with 13 bases spanning the gap. Germline CDR1 is LNHDA and CDR2 is SQIVND (reference sequence). The CDR3 reads CASSMEGAASYNEQFF. The DNA for the CDR3 is TGTGCCAGTAGTATGGAGGGGGCAGCATCCTACAATGAGCAGTTCTTC.

This clone was recorded only once. The V gene is TRBV5-8, the J gene TRBJ2-1; 10 bases agree with TRBD1. This CDR3 region has 18 residues. V lost 9 bases, J lost 0 bases, and 15 bases stayed unmatched. Per germline, CDR1 SGHTS and CDR2 YDEGEE. CDR3 nucleotide sequence: TGTGCCAACGGAGGGACAGGGGAGGCTTTTAGCTCCTACAATGAGCAGTTCTTC. It codes for CANGGTGEAFSSYNEQFF. The full variable domain, in which reference TRBV5-8 and TRBJ2-1 provide the parts outside the CDR3, is EAGVTQSPTHLIKTRGQQATLRCSPISGHTSVYWYQQALGLGLQFLLWYDEGEERNRGNFPPRFSGRQFPNYSSELNVNALELEDSALYLCANGGTGEAFSSYNEQFFGPGTRLTVL.

This clone was seen a handful of times. The chain employs TRBV19 and TRBJ1-4; 9 bases align to TRBD1. J gave up 7 bases and V 6 bases, and 6 bases lay outside the gene matches. The CDR3 is 14 residues long. Germline V gives CDR1 LNHDA, CDR2 SQIVND (reference sequence). CDR3 sequence reads: CASRKGQGIEKLFF. Written as DNA, the CDR3 is TGTGCCAGTAGGAAGGGACAGGGAATTGAAAAACTGTTTTTT.

The chain has TRBV19 and TRBJ2-3; 7 bases match TRBD1. With 6 bases clipped from V and 1 base from J, the junction kept 7 bases outside the gene matches. CDR3 length: 15 amino acids. Germline lookup yields CDR1 LNHDA and CDR2 SQIVND (reference sequence). CDR3 protein: CASSRQGDGTDTQYF. CDR3 nucleotide sequence: TGTGCCAGTAGCCGCCAGGGGGATGGCACAGATACGCAGTATTTT.